These T cell receptor beta chains were read from a single sample in a study of identical twins. TCRdb reprocessed the 5' RACE reads via MiXCR and lists one record per CDR3 protein. The sample yields 400,000 to 500,000 distinct CDR3 sequences, approximately 17% seen once. Specimen: naive T cells sorted from blood. Receptors were obtained from a man aged 45-65 years in good health. Each CDR3 is given with its conserved first and last residue. Fields, in order: D gene, J gene, clone size, V gene, CDR3 protein. D genes are given only for firm matches. The size of a clone is reported for some rows only, either as once, few or many, or as a class for expanded clones.

d_call: .; j_call: TRBJ2-7; clone_size: many; v_call: TRBV15; cdr3_aa: CATSRDLGYEQYF
d_call: TRBD1; j_call: TRBJ2-6; clone_size: many; v_call: TRBV20-1; cdr3_aa: CSAIVDRGTSGANVLTF
d_call: TRBD1; j_call: TRBJ1-1; clone_size: many; v_call: TRBV7-9; cdr3_aa: CASQTGENTEAFF
d_call: .; j_call: TRBJ2-7; clone_size: .; v_call: TRBV7-9; cdr3_aa: CASLQGGEQYF
d_call: TRBD1; j_call: TRBJ2-7; clone_size: many; v_call: TRBV12-3/TRBV12-4; cdr3_aa: CASSLSRTGAGYEQYF
d_call: .; j_call: TRBJ1-5; clone_size: .; v_call: TRBV6-1; cdr3_aa: CASSDQGGANQPQHF
d_call: TRBD2; j_call: TRBJ2-1; clone_size: many; v_call: TRBV4-3; cdr3_aa: CASSHLSGGYNEQFF
d_call: .; j_call: TRBJ1-1; clone_size: many; v_call: TRBV4-3; cdr3_aa: CASSRADGNTEAFF
d_call: TRBD1; j_call: TRBJ1-5; clone_size: .; v_call: TRBV4-3; cdr3_aa: CASSQDRGRYQPQHF
d_call: TRBD1; j_call: TRBJ2-1; clone_size: .; v_call: TRBV27; cdr3_aa: CASSFLGQYNEQFF
d_call: .; j_call: TRBJ2-2; clone_size: few; v_call: TRBV9; cdr3_aa: CASSVLSGTIGELFF
d_call: .; j_call: TRBJ2-7; clone_size: .; v_call: TRBV5-1; cdr3_aa: CASSLGGWDSGDYAQYF
d_call: .; j_call: TRBJ1-4; clone_size: .; v_call: TRBV21-1; cdr3_aa: CASSKVEKKNEKLFF
d_call: .; j_call: TRBJ2-5; clone_size: many; v_call: TRBV29-1; cdr3_aa: CSVALGVQETQYF
d_call: .; j_call: TRBJ2-4; clone_size: many; v_call: TRBV18; cdr3_aa: CASSPQGHKNIQYF
d_call: .; j_call: TRBJ2-5; clone_size: .; v_call: TRBV20-1; cdr3_aa: CSASRDGSRETQYF
d_call: .; j_call: TRBJ2-7; clone_size: .; v_call: TRBV3-1; cdr3_aa: CASSTDRSYEQYF
d_call: .; j_call: TRBJ2-1; clone_size: .; v_call: TRBV6-2/TRBV6-3; cdr3_aa: CASTPSGLGSNEQFF
d_call: .; j_call: TRBJ2-3; clone_size: few; v_call: TRBV4-3; cdr3_aa: CASSQEAGSYLTDTQYF
d_call: TRBD1; j_call: TRBJ2-6; clone_size: .; v_call: TRBV29-1; cdr3_aa: CSVPTVTGTASSGANVLTF
d_call: .; j_call: TRBJ2-7; clone_size: .; v_call: TRBV10-3; cdr3_aa: CAISESGPRRNEQYF
d_call: .; j_call: TRBJ2-2; clone_size: .; v_call: TRBV4-3; cdr3_aa: CASSQDLGVDGELFF
d_call: .; j_call: TRBJ2-7; clone_size: .; v_call: TRBV27; cdr3_aa: CASSLSRSLAVSNEQYF
d_call: TRBD2; j_call: TRBJ2-2; clone_size: .; v_call: TRBV7-3; cdr3_aa: CASSLTLAGGVTGELFF
d_call: .; j_call: TRBJ2-4; clone_size: .; v_call: TRBV6-2/TRBV6-3; cdr3_aa: CASSWTRERGRLFDKNIQYF
d_call: .; j_call: TRBJ2-7; clone_size: .; v_call: TRBV24-1; cdr3_aa: CATSAGGAYEQYF
d_call: .; j_call: TRBJ2-7; clone_size: .; v_call: TRBV19; cdr3_aa: CASSMPTSYEQYF
d_call: TRBD1; j_call: TRBJ2-5; clone_size: few; v_call: TRBV5-1; cdr3_aa: CASRGDRNDQTQYF
d_call: .; j_call: TRBJ2-1; clone_size: .; v_call: TRBV24-1; cdr3_aa: CATSDLWANEQFF
d_call: TRBD1; j_call: TRBJ2-3; clone_size: .; v_call: TRBV12-3/TRBV12-4; cdr3_aa: CASSRPGTDSTDTQYF
d_call: .; j_call: TRBJ2-2; clone_size: many; v_call: TRBV27; cdr3_aa: CASSPGRITGELFF
d_call: .; j_call: TRBJ1-6; clone_size: .; v_call: TRBV27; cdr3_aa: CASTRVPYNSPLHF
d_call: .; j_call: TRBJ1-2; clone_size: .; v_call: TRBV6-5; cdr3_aa: CASRQDYGYTF
d_call: TRBD2; j_call: TRBJ2-7; clone_size: once; v_call: TRBV6-1; cdr3_aa: CASHGLAGLYEQYF
d_call: TRBD1; j_call: TRBJ2-7; clone_size: .; v_call: TRBV20-1; cdr3_aa: CSARQDRGIYEQYF
d_call: .; j_call: TRBJ2-7; clone_size: many; v_call: TRBV20-1; cdr3_aa: CSARLQGEAYFYEQYF
d_call: TRBD2; j_call: TRBJ2-3; clone_size: .; v_call: TRBV6-1; cdr3_aa: CASSPRPAGSTDTQYF
d_call: TRBD1; j_call: TRBJ2-4; clone_size: .; v_call: TRBV11-2; cdr3_aa: CASSQIDRGLAKNIQYF
d_call: .; j_call: TRBJ1-1; clone_size: many; v_call: TRBV6-1; cdr3_aa: CASSSSGYSRDTEAFF
d_call: .; j_call: TRBJ2-7; clone_size: few; v_call: TRBV6-2/TRBV6-3; cdr3_aa: CASSPSPTGHYEQYF
d_call: .; j_call: TRBJ2-3; clone_size: many; v_call: TRBV5-4; cdr3_aa: CASRGGNTDTQYF
d_call: .; j_call: TRBJ2-3; clone_size: few; v_call: TRBV29-1; cdr3_aa: CSVDWITDTQYF
d_call: .; j_call: TRBJ2-7; clone_size: .; v_call: TRBV10-3; cdr3_aa: CAISEGSYEQYF
d_call: .; j_call: TRBJ2-3; clone_size: .; v_call: TRBV5-1; cdr3_aa: CASSLDSDTQYF
d_call: .; j_call: TRBJ2-7; clone_size: many; v_call: TRBV7-2; cdr3_aa: CASSLEVSYEQYF
d_call: .; j_call: TRBJ2-2; clone_size: few; v_call: TRBV10-2; cdr3_aa: CATSGVAPRLNTGELFF
d_call: TRBD2; j_call: TRBJ2-7; clone_size: few; v_call: TRBV20-1; cdr3_aa: CSASGGASHEQYF
d_call: .; j_call: TRBJ1-1; clone_size: few; v_call: TRBV12-3/TRBV12-4; cdr3_aa: CASSSGQFMNTEAFF
d_call: .; j_call: TRBJ2-7; clone_size: many; v_call: TRBV5-5; cdr3_aa: CASSYERGYEQYF
d_call: .; j_call: TRBJ1-6; clone_size: many; v_call: TRBV27; cdr3_aa: CASSRQLGSPLHF
d_call: .; j_call: TRBJ2-2; clone_size: .; v_call: TRBV5-1; cdr3_aa: CASRTGAPTGELFF
d_call: .; j_call: TRBJ2-7; clone_size: many; v_call: TRBV4-2; cdr3_aa: CASSQGGAGAYEQYF
d_call: .; j_call: TRBJ2-7; clone_size: .; v_call: TRBV30; cdr3_aa: CASGGIWYEQYF